The 29 T cell receptor beta chains presented below share a single source sample, sequenced in a study of PD-1 blockade in classical Hodgkin lymphoma. The protocol was immunoSEQ multiplex PCR, while the TCRdb copy is restricted to in-frame clones and leaves out a portion. The data contain roughly 50,000 clones, approximately 86% of them singletons. Time point denoted: cycle 4 day 1 (C4D1), after five to seven weeks of nivolumab. No patient escaped relapse after autologous stem cell transplantation, and brentuximab vedotin exposure varied. Here the sequenced sample was peripheral blood mononuclear cells (PBMCs), taken before the fourth cycle of nivolumab. These receptors were obtained from a human donor with classical Hodgkin lymphoma.

This clone appeared once. This chain uses TRBV2 with TRBJ1-1, with 9 bases aligning to TRBD1. The junction had 8 bases not matched to a gene; V was cut back by 3 bases and J by 12 bases. Germline V gene sequence: CDR1 SNHLY, CDR2 FYNNEI. The CDR3 consists of 13 residues. The CDR3 loop reads CASSEGQGYRPFF. As DNA, the CDR3 is TGTGCCAGCAGTGAGGGACAGGGTTACAGGCCTTTCTTT.

The chain recombines TRBV19 with TRBJ1-2; TRBD1 might be the D (5 bases). V gave up 3 bases and J gave up 8 bases, with 10 bases separating them. Germline V gene sequence: CDR1 LNHDA, CDR2 SQIVND (reference sequence). The length of the CDR3 is 12 residues. DNA for the CDR3: TGTGCCAGTAGTATTGGAAAGGGGGGCTACACCTTC. This codes for CASSIGKGGYTF.

This chain links TRBV28 with TRBJ2-3; D uncertain. V lost 3 bases and J 0 bases, leaving 16 bases between the germline ends. CDR1 is MDHEN and CDR2 is SYDVKM in the germline V gene. This CDR3 has 17 residues. CDR3 loop: CASSFPLPVSSTDTQYF. The CDR3 region has the DNA TGTGCCAGCAGTTTCCCATTACCCGTATCTAGCACAGATACGCAGTATTTT. Full variable domain (remainder filled in from reference TRBV28 and TRBJ2-3): DVKVTQSSRYLVKRTGEKVFLECVQDMDHENMFWYRQDPGLGLRLIYFSYDVKMKEKGDIPEGYSVSREKKERFSLILESASTNQTSMYLCASSFPLPVSSTDTQYFGPGTRLTVL.

The chain couples TRBV5-1 to TRBJ1-4; possibly TRBD1 for D (6 bases). CDR1 is SGHRS, CDR2 YFSETQ, per germline. This CDR3 contains 17 residues. The V and J ends lost 0 bases and 7 bases respectively, with 19 bases between them. The CDR3 DNA sequence: TGCGCCAGCAGCTTGGGGTCCGGCGGGGGCGCCCTTGAAAAACTGTTTTTT. Translation: CASSLGSGGGALEKLFF.

V is TRBV30 and J is TRBJ1-6; D might be TRBD1 (5 bases). CDR1 is GTSNPN and CDR2 is SVGIG in the germline V gene (reference sequence). The CDR3 consists of 16 residues. The V and J ends lost 0 bases and 6 bases respectively, with 15 bases between them. The CDR3 loop reads CAWSVPRQNFNSPLHF. In DNA, the CDR3 is TGTGCCTGGAGTGTCCCCAGACAGAATTTTAATTCACCCCTCCACTTT.

This chain connects TRBV7-6 to TRBJ1-1; the D is unclear. Germline V gene lookup returns CDR1 SGHVS and CDR2 FNYEAQ. This CDR3 is built from 15 residues. Trimming removed 2 bases at V and 0 bases at J, with 10 bases between. The CDR3 region has the DNA TGTGCCAGCAGCTTAACAGAAACTATGAACACTGAAGCTTTCTTT. Its translation: CASSLTETMNTEAFF.

The V gene is TRBV4-1, the J gene TRBJ2-7, with a weak D call TRBD2 (7 bases). The CDR3 totals 15 residues. Looked up from germline, CDR1 is MGHRA and CDR2 is YSYEKL. The V end lost 3 bases, the J end lost 7 bases, and 19 bases lay between the germline ends. The CDR3 region is CASSHYPAGAGEQYF. The CDR3 bases are TGCGCCAGCAGCCATTACCCGGCGGGGGCGGGGGAGCAGTACTTC.

A remark on this clone: Other DNA sequences in this specimen translate into the identical CDR3. The CDR3 reads CASSLTPGLADTGELFF. CDR3 DNA: TGTGCCAGCAGCTTAACTCCGGGACTAGCGGATACCGGGGAGCTGTTTTTT. The chain links TRBV7-3 to TRBJ2-2; 11 positions agree with TRBD2. Germline V lookup: CDR1 SGHTA, CDR2 FQGTGA. The V and J ends lost 0 bases and 5 bases, in that order; junction bases with no gene match: 5. This CDR3 has 17 amino acids.

CDR3 sequence reads: CASSYGETNEKLFF. The CDR3 DNA reads as TGTGCCAGCAGTTACGGGGAGACTAATGAAAAACTGTTTTTT. V gene TRBV6-5 combines with J gene TRBJ1-4, with unresolved D. Deletions cut 2 bases from V and 2 bases from J, with 6 bases between. Germline CDR1 reads MNHEY; CDR2 reads SVGAGI. The CDR3 spans 14 residues.

This chain connects TRBV29-1 to TRBJ1-2; no clear D gene. Trimming pared 6 bases from V and 8 bases from J, leaving 13 bases between. The CDR3 runs 11 residues. Germline V gene sequence: CDR1 SQVTM, CDR2 ANQGSEA. The CDR3 DNA follows: TGCAGCGTCTTGGAGGGTTTAGGCTACACCTTC. The encoded protein is CSVLEGLGYTF.

Here the CDR3 reads CASSLGSRVYEQYF. CDR3 nucleotide sequence: TGTGCCAGCAGCTTAGGCTCTAGAGTTTACGAGCAGTACTTC. This chain links TRBV11-2 with TRBJ2-7; D gene ambiguous. The CDR3 is 14 residues long. Trimming stripped 1 base from V and 4 bases from J, with 11 bases between. Germline V gene lookup returns CDR1 SGHAT and CDR2 FQNNGV. Together with reference TRBV11-2 and TRBJ2-7, the CDR3 gives the full variable domain: EAGVAQSPRYKIIEKRQSVAFWCNPISGHATLYWYQQILGQGPKLLIQFQNNGVVDDSQLPKDRFSAERLKGVDSTLKIQPAKLEDSAVYLCASSLGSRVYEQYFGPGTRLTVT.

The rearrangement uses TRBV7-8 and TRBJ1-4; weak D call: TRBD1 (5 bases). Germline lookup yields CDR1 SGHVS and CDR2 FQNEAQ. The CDR3 has 13 amino acids. V was clipped by 2 bases and J by 12 bases, with 13 bases between them. The CDR3 loop reads CASSLHPLTELFF. CDR3 nucleotide sequence: TGTGCCAGCAGCTTACATCCCCTGACAGAACTGTTTTTT.

The gene calls are TRBV16 and TRBJ2-1; 11 bases line up with TRBD2. Germline CDR1 reads KGHSY; CDR2 reads FQNENV. The CDR3 extends over 13 amino acids. Losses at the gene ends were 2 bases for V and 12 bases for J; bases not matched to a gene: 3. DNA of the CDR3: TGTGCCAGCAGCCAAGGGACTAGCGGCGGGCAGTTCTTC. This codes for CASSQGTSGGQFF.

CDR3 region: CASSSGLAGGVATNTGELFF. Here the CDR3 DNA reads TGCGCCAGCAGCTCGGGACTAGCGGGAGGGGTGGCCACGAACACCGGGGAGCTGTTTTTT. V is TRBV5-1 and J is TRBJ2-2; 16 nucleotides agree with TRBD2. V trimming: 3 bases; J trimming: 0 bases; junction bases outside the gene matches: 8. Germline loops: CDR1 SGHRS, CDR2 YFSETQ. The length of the CDR3 is 20 residues.

The chain joins TRBV28 to TRBJ2-7, with D perhaps given as TRBD1 or TRBD2 (7 bases each). This CDR3 has 13 residues. Germline V gives CDR1 MDHEN, CDR2 SYDVKM. Trimming cost V 5 bases and J 4 bases, with 12 bases left between them. The CDR3 here is CASSPQGGYEQYF. The CDR3 region has the DNA TGTGCCAGCAGTCCCCAGGGGGGGTACGAGCAGTACTTC. The full variable domain, completed using reference TRBV28 and TRBJ2-7, is DVKVTQSSRYLVKRTGEKVFLECVQDMDHENMFWYRQDPGLGLRLIYFSYDVKMKEKGDIPEGYSVSREKKERFSLILESASTNQTSMYLCASSPQGGYEQYFGPGTRLTVT.

The rearrangement links TRBV19 to TRBJ2-7, with TRBD1 matching 9 bases. CDR3 length: 15 residues. V dropped 5 bases and J dropped 4; count of bases not matched to a gene: 9. CDR1 is LNHDA, CDR2 SQIVND, per germline (reference sequence). CDR3 sequence reads: CASSSAGTGKYEQYF. In DNA form, the CDR3 reads TGTGCCAGTAGTTCAGCCGGGACAGGGAAGTACGAGCAGTACTTC.

This chain uses TRBV19 with TRBJ2-1, with 8 bases fitting TRBD1. The CDR3 is 17 amino acids. With 7 bases clipped from V and 9 bases from J, the junction kept 20 bases outside the gene matches. Germline V CDR1 and CDR2: LNHDA, SQIVND (reference sequence). The CDR3 DNA is TGTGCCAGTACCTACCAAGCGGGCAGGGGGCGCGTTGGTGAGCAGTTCTTC. This gives the protein CASTYQAGRGRVGEQFF.

The chain uses TRBV19 and TRBJ2-2, with 7 positions matching TRBD1. The CDR3 runs to 14 residues. With V trimmed by 4 bases and J by 8 bases, 7 bases remained unmatched. Germline V gene sequence: CDR1 LNHDA, CDR2 SQIVND (reference sequence). The CDR3 loop is CASSTDRVSGELFF. As DNA, the CDR3 is TGTGCCAGTAGTACCGACAGGGTATCGGGGGAGCTGTTTTTT.

In DNA form, the CDR3 reads TGTGCCAGCAGCTTAAGGAGGAGACTAGCGGGAAGCCCCTACGAGCAGTACTTC. It is translated as CASSLRRRLAGSPYEQYF. This chain uses TRBV7-2 with TRBJ2-7; 11 nucleotides match TRBD2. V trimming: 2 bases; J trimming: 2 bases; junction bases outside the gene matches: 11. The CDR3 length is 18 residues. CDR1 is SGHTA and CDR2 is FQGNSA in the germline V gene.

This clone was picked up one time. This rearrangement joins TRBV9 to TRBJ2-5; D possibly corresponds to TRBD1 (6 bases). The CDR3 sequence is 14 residues long. V was pared by 4 bases and J by 5 bases, with 15 bases between. The germline gives CDR1 SGDLS, CDR2 YYNGEE. This CDR3 reads CASSPDRWWETQYF. In DNA, the CDR3 is TGTGCCAGCAGCCCAGACAGGTGGTGGGAGACCCAGTACTTC.

The chain couples TRBV4-1 to TRBJ1-4; D is ambiguous. The CDR3 covers 17 residues. Trimming removed 1 base at V and 0 bases at J, with 12 bases between. Germline V gene data show CDR1 as MGHRA and CDR2 as YSYEKL. CDR3 nucleotides: TGCGCCAGCAGCCAAGCTCGAGGGTTATCAACTAATGAAAAACTGTTTTTT. It translates to CASSQARGLSTNEKLFF.

The chain links TRBV15 to TRBJ1-4; D remains unclear. Deletions cut 0 bases from V and 8 bases from J, with 13 bases between. The V gene's germline CDR1 is LNHNV and CDR2 YYDKDF (reference sequence). The CDR3 has 15 amino acids. CDR3 loop: CATSRDQGIGEKLFF. The CDR3 DNA reads TGTGCCACCAGCAGAGATCAAGGGATAGGGGAAAAACTGTTTTTT. Using reference TRBV15 and TRBJ1-4 for the parts outside the CDR3, the full variable domain is DAMVIQNPRYQVTQFGKPVTLSCSQTLNHNVMYWYQQKSSQAPKLLFHYYDKDFNNEADTPDNFQSRRPNTSFCFLDIRSPGLGDTAMYLCATSRDQGIGEKLFFGSGTQLSVL.

This chain uses TRBV29-1 with TRBJ2-1; the match to TRBD2 covers 10 bases. Germline trimming cut 4 bases from V and 8 bases from J; bases unmatched to any gene: 5. Germline V gene sequence: CDR1 SQVTM, CDR2 ANQGSEA. The CDR3 loop spans 13 amino acids. CDR3 in amino acids: CSVVPSGSYEQFF. The DNA of the CDR3 is TGCAGCGTTGTCCCTAGCGGGAGCTATGAGCAGTTCTTC.

As regards this clone: No DNA is shown, since the ends of the CDR3 on it are uncertain; the CDR3 is the one TCRdb lists. Here the CDR3 reads CTSSLVGQGALGNTIYF. V gene TRBV1 combines with J gene TRBJ1-3; the D call of TRBD1 is as the table states it, not checked on the DNA. TRBV1 represents a pseudogene. Including both end residues, the CDR3 is 17 amino acids long.

The rearrangement uses TRBV15 and TRBJ1-5, with unresolved D. Germline values: CDR1 LNHNV, CDR2 YYDKDF (reference sequence). Between the trimmed V and J ends, which lost 8 bases and 5 bases, there was a span of 25 bases. This CDR3 region has 17 residues. CDR3 in amino acids: CATAGPWGSVGDQPQHF. CDR3 nucleotide sequence: TGTGCCACCGCTGGACCCTGGGGATCAGTGGGTGATCAGCCCCAGCATTTT.

The chain's CDR3 is CASSWGTGIGYTF. CDR3 nucleotide sequence: TGTGCCAGCAGTTGGGGGACAGGAATAGGCTACACCTTC. This rearrangement joins TRBV27 to TRBJ1-2; TRBD1 matches 8 bases. Germline V gene data show CDR1 as MNHEY and CDR2 as SMNVEV (reference sequence). CDR3 length: 13 amino acids. J was trimmed by 8 bases and V by 4 bases; bases with no gene match: 6.

This clone appeared a single time. The chain employs TRBV7-9 and TRBJ1-5, with D perhaps matching TRBD1 (5 bases). Germline CDR1 reads SEHNR; CDR2 reads FQNEAQ (reference sequence). V lost 3 bases and J lost 1, with 10 bases in between. CDR3 length: 15 amino acids. The CDR3 bases are TGTGCCAGCAGCTTCGGGGGTTCAAGCAATCAGCCCCAGCATTTT. Translation: CASSFGGSSNQPQHF.

The gene calls are TRBV18 and TRBJ1-1; TRBD1 is a possible D gene (5 bases). The CDR3 is made up of 17 amino acids. The germline V and J ends were trimmed by 1 base and 4 bases, with 19 bases remaining between them. CDR1 and CDR2 from the germline V gene are KGHSH and LQKENI. The CDR3 spells CASSPLGGRGVGTEAFF. CDR3 nucleotides: TGTGCCAGCTCACCACTGGGGGGACGGGGAGTAGGCACTGAAGCTTTCTTT.

The V gene is TRBV29-1, the J gene TRBJ2-5, with 9 bases fitting TRBD1. The CDR3 has 17 residues. CDR1 is SQVTM and CDR2 is ANQGSEA in the germline V gene. J was trimmed by 1 base and V by 2 bases; bases with no gene match: 11. As DNA, the CDR3 is TGCAGCGTTGAACGGGGAACTGGACAGGGGTCCCAAGAGACCCAGTACTTC. Translation gives CSVERGTGQGSQETQYF. The whole variable domain, remainder taken from reference TRBV29-1 and TRBJ2-5, is SAVISQKPSRDICQRGTSLTIQCQVDSQVTMMFWYRQQPGQSLTLIATANQGSEATYESGFVIDKFPISRPNLTFSTLTVSNMSPEDSSIYLCSVERGTGQGSQETQYFGPGTRLLVL.